This T cell receptor beta chain was sequenced during a study of chemoradiotherapy in HPV16-positive cancers. On the study more broadly: Candidate HPV-specific T-cell clones and common TCR motifs came from functional assays in two HPV16-positive patients.

Generated by immunoSEQ multiplex PCR, the TCRdb table keeps only in-frame clones and is missing some. The sample contains about 21,000 clones, about 90% of which appear only once. Study-wide points: HPV-specific T cells were functionally defined from only a couple of HPV16-positive patients.

With regard to this clone: As yet, its antigen is unknown.

The sequence came from a human donor with HPV-associated anogenital cancer. This specimen consisted of blood, obtained from a patient who underwent chemoradiotherapy.

For the CDR3, the DNA is TGTGCCAGCAGCCCTGGCTGGGTTCGAACTGAAGCTTTCTTT. Translation: CASSPGWVRTEAFF. The chain uses TRBV7-2 and TRBJ1-1; no clear D. CDR1 is SGHTA and CDR2 is FQGNSA in the germline V gene. There are 14 residues in the CDR3. Trimming pared 5 bases from V and 5 bases from J, leaving 15 bases between.